This T cell receptor (beta chain) was recorded in a study of blood T cell repertoires in COVID-19. The V end was cut by 1 base, the J end by 5 bases, with 15 bases between. The germline gives CDR1 SGHRS, CDR2 YFSETQ. The CDR3 spans 15 residues. This table comes from immunoSEQ multiplex PCR, and its TCRdb copy is limited to in-frame clones, with some not included. Of under 550,000 clones listed, around 90% were seen once; the top ten hold 0.7% to 0.85%. The rearrangement joins TRBV5-1 to TRBJ2-5, with a possible D match to TRBD2 (5 bases). The sample taken for sequencing was peripheral blood. The origin of this receptor is a young man with COVID-19, enrolled during active disease. In DNA, the CDR3 is TGCGCCAGCAGCTTGACGCCTAGCTTCTCGGAGACCCAGTACTTC. Protein: CASSLTPSFSETQYF.